A selection of T cell receptor beta chains follows, all from one sample in a study of OX40 agonist ivuxolimab in advanced cancers. Generated by immunoSEQ multiplex PCR, the TCRdb table keeps only in-frame clones and is missing some. The data show 25,000 to 40,000 clones, 82% seen once. This specimen consisted of CD4+ or CD8+ T cells sorted from blood, obtained in a trial of the OX40 agonist ivuxolimab. These receptor sequences come from an adult with an advanced solid tumor such as melanoma, head and neck, liver or kidney cancer. The CDR3 runs from the conserved cysteine through the conserved F or W. A D gene is named only where the DNA matches it firmly. Size values are once, few and many counts, or a class for expanded clones, and some rows have none.

J	size	V	D	DNA	CDR3
TRBJ1-5	NA	TRBV6-5	TRBD1	TGTGCCAGCAGTTACCCCGGGACAGGCGTTATGGTGCCCCAGCATTTT	CASSYPGTGVMVPQHF
TRBJ1-2	NA	TRBV2	TRBD1	TGTGCCAGCAGTGATTCAAGGACAGGGAATGGCTACACCTTC	CASSDSRTGNGYTF
TRBJ2-1	NA	TRBV7-3	NA	TGTGCCAGCAGCTTAGACGACAGGCCTGGGGAGCAGTTCTTC	CASSLDDRPGEQFF
TRBJ1-2	NA	TRBV2	NA	TGTGCCAGCAGTCCGTCTGACCCCAACTATGGCTACACCTTC	CASSPSDPNYGYTF
TRBJ2-7	NA	TRBV6-5	TRBD2	TGTGCCAGTCATAGCGGGGGCTTATCCTACGAGCAGTACTTC	CASHSGGLSYEQYF
TRBJ2-7	NA	TRBV7-9	NA	TGTGCCAGCAGCTGGCCTCGAACGGGGGAGCCCTACGAGCAGTACTTC	CASSWPRTGEPYEQYF
TRBJ2-7	NA	TRBV27	NA	TGTGCCAGCCGTCTAGGGCAGTTCTACGAGCAGTACTTC	CASRLGQFYEQYF
TRBJ1-5	NA	TRBV6-5	NA	TGTGCCAGCAGTTCCTACAATAGCAATCAGCCCCAGCATTTT	CASSSYNSNQPQHF
TRBJ2-6	NA	TRBV14	NA	TGTGCCAGCAGCCCCATAGAGGTGCCTGGGGCCAACGTCCTGACTTTC	CASSPIEVPGANVLTF
TRBJ1-2	NA	TRBV28	TRBD1	TGTGCCAGCAGGTCCCGACAGGGGATGGGAGGCTACACCTTC	CASRSRQGMGGYTF
TRBJ1-2	NA	TRBV5-1	TRBD1	TGCGCCAGCAGCCTGGACAGGGGGCCGGGCACCTTC	CASSLDRGPGTF
TRBJ1-2	NA	TRBV4-2	NA	TGTGCCAGCAGCCAAGAATCAGGGGTCGCCTATGGCTACACCTTC	CASSQESGVAYGYTF
TRBJ1-5	NA	TRBV19	NA	TGTGCCAGTAAAGTAAGTTCCGACAGACAGTATCAGCCCCAGCATTTT	CASKVSSDRQYQPQHF
TRBJ2-7	NA	TRBV6-6	TRBD2	TGTGCCAGCAGTCTCGGGACTAGCGTTTCAGAGCAGTACTTC	CASSLGTSVSEQYF
TRBJ2-2	once	TRBV5-1	TRBD1	TGCGCCAGCAGGTTGGGACAGCACACCGGGGAGCTGTTTTTT	CASRLGQHTGELFF
TRBJ2-3	NA	TRBV27	TRBD1	TGTGCCAGCAGGCCCAGGGGGCCCGATACGCAGTATTTT	CASRPRGPDTQYF
TRBJ1-4	few	TRBV7-9	TRBD1	TGTGCCAGCAGCTTACGACAGGGCGGTAGTGAAAAACTGTTTTTT	CASSLRQGGSEKLFF
TRBJ1-1	NA	TRBV1	NA	TGCACCAGCAGCCAAGAAGGCAGGGTGCAGCTCGAAGCTTTCTTT	CTSSQEGRVQLEAFF
TRBJ1-1	few	TRBV29-1	TRBD1	TGCAGCGGGGACAGGGGGAACACTGAAGCTTTCTTT	CSGDRGNTEAFF
TRBJ2-7	NA	TRBV9	NA	TGTGCCAGCACCAAAACGCTGGGCACCTACGAGCAGTACTTC	CASTKTLGTYEQYF
TRBJ2-1	NA	TRBV9	NA	TGTGCCAGCAGCGTAGGGGTGGCAGCTAATGAGCAGTTCTTC	CASSVGVAANEQFF
TRBJ2-2	NA	TRBV5-4	NA	TGTGCCAGCAGCTTTCAGCCCACTAGGACAGTTCGCGTTACCGGGGAGCTGTTTTTT	CASSFQPTRTVRVTGELFF
TRBJ1-5	NA	TRBV19	TRBD1	TGTGCCAGTAGTATAGCGTGGGACAGGTATAGCAATCAGCCCCAGCATTTT	CASSIAWDRYSNQPQHF
TRBJ2-7	NA	TRBV7-2	NA	TGTGCCAGCAGCCCGCAATCGGGTCAGGGATACGAGCAGTACTTC	CASSPQSGQGYEQYF
TRBJ1-1	NA	TRBV27	NA	TGTGCCAGCAGGTGGGGGGTGGCGTTTGAAGCTTTCTTT	CASRWGVAFEAFF
TRBJ1-5	NA	TRBV6-1	NA	TGTGCCAGCACTCTGAACAGGAGCAATCAGCCCCAGCATTTT	CASTLNRSNQPQHF
TRBJ1-1	NA	TRBV28	NA	TGTGCCAGCAGTTCCCCCCAGAACACTGAAGCTTTCTTT	CASSSPQNTEAFF
TRBJ2-1	NA	TRBV27	NA	TGTGCCAGCAGTTCGAACAAGTTAAATCAGTTCTTC	CASSSNKLNQFF
TRBJ1-2	NA	TRBV15	NA	TGTGCCACCAGCAGGGGGGGCCGGGACCGAGGAGCGAAAGGCTACACCTTC	CATSRGGRDRGAKGYTF
TRBJ2-1	once	TRBV7-2	TRBD1	TGTGCCAGCAGCTACCAGGGGGCCATCGATGAGCAGTTCTTC	CASSYQGAIDEQFF
TRBJ1-1	NA	TRBV14	TRBD1	TGTGCCAGCAGCATGAGGACAGGGTGGGACACTGAAGCTTTCTTT	CASSMRTGWDTEAFF
TRBJ2-7	once	TRBV5-4	NA	TGTGCCAGCAGCCCCCCTCTCTCCGGCGAGCAGTACTTC	CASSPPLSGEQYF
TRBJ1-5	NA	TRBV4-1	NA	TGCGCCAGCGCTCTATTGTGGGGGAATCAGCCCCAGCATTTT	CASALLWGNQPQHF
TRBJ2-5	NA	TRBV21-1	NA	TGTGCCAGCAGCAAAAACCGGGACAGGGAGGCCAAGAACCAAGAGACCCAGTACTTC	CASSKNRDREAKNQETQYF
TRBJ2-1	NA	TRBV7-3	NA	TGTGCCAGCAGCTCAGACAGGTCCTACAATGAGCAGTTCTTC	CASSSDRSYNEQFF
TRBJ1-5	NA	TRBV4-1	NA	TGCGCCAGCAGCCCTGACAGAATATCATATAGCAATCAGCCCCAGCATTTT	CASSPDRISYSNQPQHF
TRBJ2-4	NA	TRBV10-1	TRBD2	TGCGCCAGCAGTGAGTCTCGGGGGGACAAAAACATTCAGTACTTC	CASSESRGDKNIQYF
TRBJ2-1	NA	TRBV4-1	TRBD2	TGCGCCAGCAGCCAAGGAGCCACAAAGCGGGAGGCCTATAATGAGCAGTTCTTC	CASSQGATKREAYNEQFF
TRBJ2-1	NA	TRBV5-1	TRBD1	TGCGCCAGCAGCTTGGCCGGACAGGGTAGGAAGTTCTTC	CASSLAGQGRKFF
TRBJ1-2	NA	TRBV10-3	TRBD1	TGTGCCATCAGTTCTGGACAGGGTGGAAGCTATGGCTACACCTTC	CAISSGQGGSYGYTF
TRBJ2-1	NA	TRBV7-8	NA	TGTGCCAGCAGCTTAGGGAGGACCGGCAGATACAATGAGCAGTTCTTC	CASSLGRTGRYNEQFF
TRBJ2-7	NA	TRBV28	NA	TGTGCCAGCAGTTTTGGGATCTACGAGCAGTACTTC	CASSFGIYEQYF
TRBJ1-1	NA	TRBV6-6	NA	TGTGCCAGCAGTTTAGGGACCGTGAACACTGAAGCTTTCTTT	CASSLGTVNTEAFF
TRBJ2-3	NA	TRBV5-1	TRBD2	TGCGCCAGCAGCTTGGGGACTAGCGGGGCTAGCACAGATACGCAGTATTTT	CASSLGTSGASTDTQYF
TRBJ2-1	NA	TRBV5-4	TRBD2	TGTGCCAGCAGCCACCCGGGACTAGGGCTCAATGAGCAGTTCTTC	CASSHPGLGLNEQFF
TRBJ1-1	NA	TRBV7-2	NA	TGTGCCAGCAGCTTAGAGAGGGGCAGTGGCCGATATCTTGAAGCTTTCTTT	CASSLERGSGRYLEAFF
TRBJ2-7	NA	TRBV5-4	NA	TGTGCCAGCAGCTTGGGTTCCGGCGAGCAGTACTTC	CASSLGSGEQYF
TRBJ1-3	NA	TRBV14	TRBD1	TGTGCCAGCAGCCGCAAAATGACAGGGTCGTTCGGAAACACCATATATTTT	CASSRKMTGSFGNTIYF